Listed here are 30 T cell receptor beta chains from one sample, sequenced in a study of CD8 T cells in Susac syndrome. It was with random hexamers that about 0.45 to 1 ug RNA was reverse transcribed. TCRdb called the immunoSEQ multiplex PCR reads again in MiXCR, with one record for every CDR3 protein. Of 180,000 or so distinct CDR3 sequences in the sample, about 95% were seen once. The sample comprised CD4+ T cells from PBMCs. These receptors were collected from a human donor in good health.

The chain recombines TRBV6-1 with TRBJ2-5, with D possibly TRBD1 on 5 matching bases. Trimming stripped 8 bases from V and 1 base from J, with 11 bases between. Germline V gives CDR1 MNHNS, CDR2 SASEGT. CDR3 length equals 13 residues. The CDR3 loop is CASDSDLQETQYF. The CDR3 DNA reads TGTGCCAGCGACAGCGACCTCCAAGAGACCCAGTACTTC.

The V gene is TRBV29-1, the J gene TRBJ2-6; 12 nucleotides agree with TRBD1. This CDR3 has 16 residues. V shed 3 bases and J 3 bases; nucleotides not matched to a gene: 3. Germline V gives CDR1 SQVTM, CDR2 ANQGSEA. DNA of the CDR3: TGCAGCGTTGAGGGGACAGGGGGCGGTGGGGCCAACGTCCTGACTTTC. Protein sequence: CSVEGTGGGGANVLTF.

The J gene is TRBJ1-2, the V gene TRBV5-4, with D perhaps matching TRBD1 (5 bases). CDR1 is SGHNT and CDR2 is YYREEE in the germline V gene (reference sequence). This CDR3 has 13 amino acids. The V end lost 7 bases, the J end lost 2 bases, and 12 bases lay between the germline ends. CDR3 sequence reads: CASRDGTNYGYTF. The DNA for the CDR3 is TGTGCCAGCCGGGACGGGACCAACTATGGCTACACCTTC.

The chain links TRBV7-2 to TRBJ2-1, with TRBD2 matching 7 bases. In germline, CDR1 is SGHTA, CDR2 FQGNSA. Unmatched junction bases numbered 11, after V lost 3 bases and J lost 9 bases. This CDR3 has 15 amino acids. The CDR3 nucleotides are TGTGCCAGCAGCTTTAACCAGGGTGGGAGGGGTGAGCAGTTCTTC. Protein sequence: CASSFNQGGRGEQFF.

The genes are TRBV24-1 and TRBJ2-1; 9 nucleotides align to TRBD1. The V gene's germline CDR1 is KGHDR and CDR2 SFDVKD. This CDR3 has 15 residues. Trimming cost V 12 bases and J 6 bases; bases outside gene matches: 14. The CDR3: CASEPGTGPFNEQFF. Here the CDR3 DNA reads TGTGCCTCCGAACCCGGGACAGGGCCGTTCAATGAGCAGTTCTTC.

This chain connects TRBV29-1 to TRBJ2-1; D may be TRBD1 (6 bases). The V and J ends lost 3 bases and 3 bases respectively, with 15 bases between them. CDR1 SQVTM and CDR2 ANQGSEA come from the germline V gene. The CDR3 is made up of 15 amino acids. Written as DNA, the CDR3 is TGCAGCGTTGACAACAGGCAGGGGTACTACAATGAGCAGTTCTTC. It specifies CSVDNRQGYYNEQFF.

CDR3 in amino acids: CASSHDNTGEQYF. The DNA of the CDR3 is TGTGCCAGCAGTCACGACAATACTGGCGAGCAGTACTTC. This chain connects TRBV6-2 or TRBV6-3 to TRBJ2-7; D remains ambiguous. This CDR3 region has 13 residues. CDR1 and CDR2 from the germline V gene are MNHEY and SVGEGT. V was pared by 5 bases and J by 6 bases, with 14 bases between.

V and J are TRBV7-2 and TRBJ2-3, with 10 bases identical to TRBD2. The J segment lost 5 bases and the V segment lost 5 bases, leaving 4 bases of the junction unmatched. In germline, CDR1 is SGHTA, CDR2 FQGNSA. The CDR3 sequence is 14 residues long. CDR3 region: CASSPRTSGDTQYF. The CDR3 bases are TGTGCCAGCAGCCCGCGGACTAGCGGAGATACGCAGTATTTT. The entire variable domain, with the rest obtained from reference TRBV7-2 and TRBJ2-3, is as follows: GAGVSQSPSNKVTEKGKDVELRCDPISGHTALYWYRQSLGQGLEFLIYFQGNSAPDKSGLPSDRFSAERTGGSVSTLTIQRTQQEDSAVYLCASSPRTSGDTQYFGPGTRLTVL.

The CDR3 region is CSVEEGSEQYF. As DNA, the CDR3 is TGCAGCGTTGAAGAGGGGTCGGAGCAGTACTTC. The V gene is TRBV29-1, the J gene TRBJ2-7; D unresolved. V was clipped by 0 bases and J by 7 bases, with 7 bases between them. Per germline, CDR1 SQVTM and CDR2 ANQGSEA. The CDR3 is 11 amino acids.

V is TRBV25-1 and J is TRBJ1-5; 8 bases align to TRBD1. CDR1 MGHDK and CDR2 SYGVNS come from the germline V gene. Unmatched junction bases numbered 2, after V lost 8 bases and J lost 2 bases. This CDR3 has 13 amino acids. The CDR3, as DNA: TGTGCCAGCGGGGGACAGGGCAATCAGCCCCAGCATTTT. Its protein is CASGGQGNQPQHF.

To note about this clonotype: One end of the junction does not line up with germline, which may come from a read error. The chain uses TRBV5-1 and TRBJ2-1; tentatively, D is TRBD1 (5 bases). The germline CDR1 and CDR2 sequences are SGHRS and YFSETQ. The CDR3 is 16 residues long. This CDR3 reads CASSLFTQGITVEQFF. Here the CDR3 DNA reads TGCGCCAGTAGCTTATTTACCCAGGGTATTACGGTTGAGCAGTTCTTC.

J is TRBJ2-1 and V is TRBV20-1; 10 bases line up with TRBD2. The CDR3 is 16 amino acids. The J segment lost 5 bases and the V segment lost 4 bases, leaving 11 bases of the junction unmatched. Per germline, CDR1 DFQATT and CDR2 SNEGSKA (reference sequence). The CDR3 here is CSAILGLAGVDNEQFF. The CDR3 DNA follows: TGCAGTGCTATCTTAGGGCTAGCGGGAGTGGACAATGAGCAGTTCTTC.

The chain has TRBV9 and TRBJ2-5, with TRBD2 identical over 11 bases. V lost 3 bases and J lost 5; bases outside the gene matches: 6. The CDR3 is 15 amino acids. The V gene's germline CDR1 is SGDLS and CDR2 YYNGEE. CDR3 DNA sequence: TGTGCCAGCAGCGCCGAGACTAGCGGGAAGGAGACCCAGTACTTC. Amino acid sequence: CASSAETSGKETQYF.

The rearrangement uses TRBV28 and TRBJ2-5, with a possible D match to TRBD2 (7 bases). The CDR3 covers 13 residues. Germline-derived CDR1 and CDR2 are MDHEN and SYDVKM. Trimming took 7 bases from V and 4 from J, leaving 13 bases between them. The CDR3 sequence is CASNPGGRETQYF. The CDR3 DNA reads TGTGCCAGCAACCCGGGGGGCAGAGAGACCCAGTACTTC.

V gene TRBV3-1 combines with J gene TRBJ2-1; D unclear. Germline CDR1 LGHDT, CDR2 YNNKEL (reference sequence). Trimming left V 0 bases short and J 0 bases short, with 9 bases between. There are 16 residues in the CDR3. This chain's CDR3 is CASSQDSALSYNEQFF. The DNA for the CDR3 is TGTGCCAGCAGCCAAGATTCGGCGCTCTCCTACAATGAGCAGTTCTTC.

This clonotype was recorded a few times. The chain is built from TRBV20-1 and TRBJ2-7; no reliable D call. This CDR3 is 11 amino acids long. The V gene's germline CDR1 is DFQATT and CDR2 SNEGSKA (reference sequence). Trimming took 5 bases from V and 4 from J, leaving 9 bases between them. The CDR3 DNA reads TGCAGTGCTCCCCTACTTTACGAGCAGTACTTC. Translating it yields CSAPLLYEQYF.

This chain links TRBV12-3 or TRBV12-4 with TRBJ1-3; 9 nucleotides match TRBD1. V shed 4 bases, J shed 0 bases, and the junction held 4 bases outside the gene matches. There are 16 residues in the CDR3. CDR3 bases: TGTGCCAGCAGTTCGACAGGGGGAATCTCTGGAAACACCATATATTTT. Protein sequence: CASSSTGGISGNTIYF.

A single count supports this clonotype. The chain has TRBV9 and TRBJ2-1; D might be TRBD2 (6 bases). This CDR3 has 15 residues. Germline V gene data show CDR1 as SGDLS and CDR2 as YYNGEE. Trimming left V 2 bases short and J 0 bases short, with 9 bases between. The CDR3 DNA sequence: TGTGCCAGCAGCGTCGGACTAAGCTCCTACAATGAGCAGTTCTTC. Translated: CASSVGLSSYNEQFF.

V usage is TRBV7-2 and J usage is TRBJ2-7; D unclear. V was pared by 1 base and J by 6 bases, with 4 bases between. Germline V gene lookup returns CDR1 SGHTA and CDR2 FQGNSA. There are 11 residues in the CDR3. CDR3: CASSLGLEQYF. The CDR3 coding sequence is TGTGCCAGCAGCTTAGGGCTCGAGCAGTACTTC. Supplemented by reference TRBV7-2 and TRBJ2-7, the full variable domain reads GAGVSQSPSNKVTEKGKDVELRCDPISGHTALYWYRQSLGQGLEFLIYFQGNSAPDKSGLPSDRFSAERTGGSVSTLTIQRTQQEDSAVYLCASSLGLEQYFGPGTRLTVT.

The V call is TRBV30, the J call TRBJ2-5; either TRBD1 or TRBD2 may supply D (5 bases each). Germline assignment: CDR1 GTSNPN and CDR2 SVGIG (reference sequence). The CDR3 loop spans 14 amino acids. Trimming left V 2 bases short and J 0 bases short, with 10 bases between. In DNA form, the CDR3 reads TGTGCCTGGAGTCAAGGGACGTACCAAGAGACCCAGTACTTC. It codes for CAWSQGTYQETQYF.

The J gene is TRBJ1-2, the V gene TRBV28; D may be TRBD1 (6 bases). V lost 8 bases, J lost 5 bases, and 12 bases lay in between. The CDR3 runs to 12 residues. Germline CDR1 reads MDHEN; CDR2 reads SYDVKM. As DNA, the CDR3 is TGTGCCAGCGGGCAGGGGTCATATGGCTACACCTTC. This encodes CASGQGSYGYTF.

V gene TRBV10-2 combines with J gene TRBJ1-5; D not certain. V was pared by 6 bases and J by 9 bases, with 12 bases between. Germline V gene sequence: CDR1 WSHSY, CDR2 SAAADI. The CDR3 totals 12 residues. CDR3 nucleotides: TGCGCCAGCAGGATGGGCCTCGGGCCCCAGCATTTT. Protein sequence: CASRMGLGPQHF.

This clonotype showed up just a few times. The chain carries TRBV6-5 and TRBJ2-7; D not certain. CDR1 and CDR2 (germline): MNHEY, SVGAGI. V dropped 2 bases and J dropped 4 bases, with 12 bases sitting between them. The CDR3 runs 14 residues. The CDR3 region is CASSYRATRYEQYF. In nucleotides, the CDR3 is TGTGCCAGCAGTTACCGGGCTACCCGATACGAGCAGTACTTC.

The chain has TRBV3-1 and TRBJ1-5; a possible D gene is TRBD1 (6 bases). The germline gives CDR1 LGHDT, CDR2 YNNKEL (reference sequence). The CDR3 totals 14 residues. Trimming removed 4 bases from V and 4 bases from J, with 11 bases in between. CDR3 sequence (DNA): TGTGCCAGCAGCCGAAATGACAGGAATCAGCCCCAGCATTTT. It is translated as CASSRNDRNQPQHF.

The V gene is TRBV20-1, the J gene TRBJ2-1, with 7 positions matching TRBD2. The germline gives CDR1 DFQATT, CDR2 SNEGSKA (reference sequence). The CDR3 spans 16 residues. The J segment lost 0 bases and the V segment lost 5 bases, leaving 10 bases of the junction unmatched. The CDR3 sequence: CSALYRLAGSYNEQFF. CDR3 in DNA: TGCAGTGCTCTATACCGACTAGCCGGCTCCTACAATGAGCAGTTCTTC.

This chain joins TRBV12-3 or TRBV12-4 and TRBJ2-4; D unclear. V was shortened by 4 bases and J by 3 bases, with 10 bases between the two germline ends. The CDR3 covers 14 residues. The CDR3 sequence is CASSSTAVKNIQYF. CDR3 sequence (DNA): TGTGCCAGCAGTTCGACGGCAGTCAAAAACATTCAGTACTTC.

This clonotype showed up just a few times. The V gene is TRBV27, the J gene TRBJ2-1; no reliable D call. Trimming removed 5 bases at V and 4 bases at J, with 9 bases between. The CDR3 consists of 13 residues. Germline CDR1 MNHEY, CDR2 SMNVEV (reference sequence). The DNA for the CDR3 is TGTGCCAGCAGTCCCCCGGGTTACAATGAGCAGTTCTTC. Translation gives CASSPPGYNEQFF.

The chain joins TRBV5-4 to TRBJ2-4; either TRBD1 or TRBD2 may fit D (5 bases each). The V end lost 0 bases, the J end lost 3 bases, and 7 bases lay between the germline ends. Germline assignment: CDR1 SGHNT and CDR2 YYREEE (reference sequence). There are 14 residues in the CDR3. The CDR3 sequence: CASSLDGGKNIQYF. The CDR3 DNA reads as TGTGCCAGCAGCTTGGATGGGGGCAAAAACATTCAGTACTTC.

The rearrangement joins TRBV15 to TRBJ2-4; D not resolved. This CDR3 comprises 16 residues. Trimming stripped 0 bases from V and 0 bases from J, with 9 bases between. The germline V gene has CDR1 LNHNV and CDR2 YYDKDF (reference sequence). CDR3 region: CATSRDRASAKNIQYF. The CDR3 region has the DNA TGTGCCACCAGCAGAGATCGGGCCTCAGCCAAAAACATTCAGTACTTC.

V usage is TRBV27 and J usage is TRBJ2-7, with TRBD2 matching 8 bases. CDR3 length: 13 amino acids. Germline values: CDR1 MNHEY, CDR2 SMNVEV (reference sequence). V lost 8 bases to trimming and J lost 3 bases; unmatched junction nucleotides: 6. The CDR3 here is CASGIAGSYEQYF. In DNA, the CDR3 is TGTGCCAGCGGGATAGCGGGAAGCTACGAGCAGTACTTC.